This paragraph covers one T cell receptor (beta chain) sequence. This clonotype was counted a few times. Its antigen is still unknown. The record has no base qualities; no much larger clone is one base away. The data stem from a study of T-cell memory formation after mild COVID-19 (dated by TCRdb to the early 2020s). Study-wide context: TCR sequence clusters from the two donors were largely donor specific. In two donors, T-cell clones that expanded and contracted after mild COVID-19 were tracked by sequencing TCRalpha and TCRbeta repertoires over time. Two young, previously healthy adult volunteers, one female and one male, were included in the cohort.

PBMCs were isolated by Ficoll-Paque density gradient centrifugation. Points the paper makes about the study in general: Only two mild cases were covered in the study, and larger cohorts including severe cases with pre-infection samples were considered necessary. From day 15 to 85, contracting clones showed balanced CD4/CD8 phenotypes, whereas a second wave of clones that expanded from day 15 to 37 leaned towards CD4+. SARS-CoV-2 specificity was not confirmed for the second-wave clones peaking on day 37. Some responding clones were detected in pre-infection memory, which suggested that pre-existing cross-reactive memory T cells had joined the SARS-CoV-2 response. Contracting CD4+ clones appeared mostly in the CM and EM memory subsets, whereas CD8+ clones were enriched in EMRA.

The germline V gene yields SGDLS for CDR1 and YYNGEE for CDR2. The CDR3 goes from the cysteine to the phenylalanine over 16 residues. Just the 48-base CDR3 DNA is kept, in frame starting at base 1. Relative to germline, V is missing 4 bases and J is missing 3 bases, with 8 bases of the junction outside any gene match. Sequencer: Illumina NovaSeq 6000. cDNA libraries for TCRalpha and TCRbeta were prepared by 5'RACE using constant-segment primers, with sample barcodes and unique molecular identifiers added. Trizol reagent was used to extract RNA from every sample. Libraries were amplified in two PCR steps, with a second sample barcode and Illumina TruSeq adapters added in the second step. Sequencing of libraries was performed on an Illumina NovaSeq with 2 x 150 bp paired-end reads. In the authors' own workflow: The reads were demultiplexed and collapsed into UMI-guided consensus sequences using migec v1.2.7. Using mixcr v2.1.11, UMI consensuses were aligned to TRA and TRB V and J templates and then assembled into clonotypes. A clonotype was counted as expanded or contracted only when both edgeR and NoisET called the clonotype significant, with the noise models trained on biological replicates. For edgeR calls, the cutoffs were a false discovery rate-adjusted p below 0.01 and a log2 fold-change threshold of 1. PCA with hierarchical clustering of max-normalized trajectories of the 1000 most abundant clonotypes was used as exploratory dynamics analysis. Each responding clone was given a CD4 or CD8 phenotype based on the CD4+ and CD8+ repertoires, which had been sequenced separately. TCRdb took the public reads, trimmed them with fastp at Q25, ran MiXCR for clone calling and kept in-frame beta chains. Each entry is one CDR3 protein sequence, shown with its most common DNA and genes. The V and J calls come from TCRdb's annotation, not from the publication. The sample records 180,000 or so distinct CDR3 sequences, around 10% of which are singletons. Approximately 3.8% of the sample rests with the top ten.

Recombination linked TRBV9 to TRBJ2-1, with 9 central nucleotides matching TRBD1. The origin of this receptor is a young man who had mild COVID-19 (a few samples of this study predate the infection). The sample titles of this study are shuffled in the database, so cell type and time point are left out; the donor was told from shared clones. Sequencing input: PBMCs or a T cell subset sorted from them (not recorded which). DNA sequence: TGTGCCAGCAGCCCGCAAACAGGGGGCCACTACAATGAGCAGTTCTTC. Its amino acids are CASSPQTGGHYNEQFF. When the CDR3 is completed using the reference TRBV9 and TRBJ2-1 genes on either side, the full variable domain is DSGVTQTPKHLITATGQRVTLRCSPRSGDLSVYWYQQSLDQGLQFLIQYYNGEERAKGNILERFSAQQFPDLHSELNLSSLELGDSALYFCASSPQTGGHYNEQFFGPGTRLTVL.